One and the same sample provided the 32 T cell receptor beta chains below, sequenced in a study of monozygotic twins with inflammatory bowel disease (dated by TCRdb to the late 2010s). Library method: 5' RACE. Sequencing was carried out with an Illumina HiSeq 2500. TCRdb reprocessed the reads, and each CDR3 protein sequence is entered once, without DNA. This sample's listing comprises about 440,000 distinct CDR3 sequences. Jointly, the top ten make up 2.4% of the sample. The specimen sequenced was blood. These receptors all come from a human donor with ulcerative colitis or Crohn's disease, or a healthy co-twin of an affected twin (not recorded which).

V usage is TRBV5-1 and J usage is TRBJ1-2; TCRdb outputs TRBD1, but without DNA this stays unchecked. The germline V gene has CDR1 SGHRS and CDR2 YFSETQ. CDR3 length: 14 amino acids. The CDR3 sequence: CASSLRGGGDGYTF.

V gene TRBV5-1 combines with J gene TRBJ1-1. Germline loops: CDR1 SGHRS, CDR2 YFSETQ. The CDR3 is made up of 16 amino acids. The CDR3 reads CASSLTGVRMNTEAFF.

The chain combines TRBV20-1 with TRBJ2-7. This CDR3 spans 13 amino acids. Looked up from germline, CDR1 is DFQATT and CDR2 is SNEGSKA (reference sequence). This CDR3 is CSARDWSSYEQYF.

The rearrangement joins TRBV3-1 to TRBJ2-2. CDR3 length: 12 amino acids. CDR1 and CDR2 from the germline V gene are LGHDT and YNNKEL (reference sequence). CDR3 in amino acids: CASNQGDGELFF.

This CDR3 is CASLMGSMNTGELFF. J is TRBJ2-2 and V is TRBV28; TCRdb outputs TRBD2, but without DNA this stays unchecked. CDR1 MDHEN and CDR2 SYDVKM come from the germline V gene. The CDR3 loop spans 15 amino acids.

V is TRBV7-9 and J is TRBJ2-1. The CDR3 is 13 amino acids. Germline assignment: CDR1 SEHNR and CDR2 FQNEAQ (reference sequence). The CDR3 spells CASSPRDEDEQFF.

The rearrangement joins TRBV9 to TRBJ2-1; TCRdb proposes TRBD2, but this gene call is untestable without DNA. Germline V gives CDR1 SGDLS, CDR2 YYNGEE. CDR3 size: 16 residues. CDR3: CASSALAGVSYNEQFF.

The V call is TRBV7-9, the J call TRBJ1-5; TCRdb names TRBD1, which stays unverified in the absence of DNA. The CDR3 covers 14 residues. From germline, CDR1 is SEHNR and CDR2 FQNEAQ (reference sequence). The CDR3 reads CASSKDRVNQPQHF.

The chain combines TRBV5-1 with TRBJ2-2; with no DNA, the TCRdb D assignment of TRBD1 cannot be verified. The V gene's germline CDR1 is SGHRS and CDR2 YFSETQ. There are 16 residues in the CDR3. CDR3 amino acids: CASSLVGGMNTGELFF.

The genes are TRBV27 and TRBJ2-5; TCRdb reports TRBD1, a call that lacks DNA to check it against. Looked up from germline, CDR1 is MNHEY and CDR2 is SMNVEV (reference sequence). The CDR3 sequence is 17 residues long. CDR3: CASSLGSSGQGLETQYF.

The chain combines TRBV27 with TRBJ2-7; TCRdb returns TRBD1, unconfirmable since there is no DNA. The CDR3 totals 15 residues. The germline gives CDR1 MNHEY, CDR2 SMNVEV (reference sequence). The CDR3 sequence: CATQPPAAGAYEQYF.

The J gene is TRBJ2-5, the V gene TRBV4-1. Germline CDR1 MGHRA, CDR2 YSYEKL. The CDR3 spans 14 residues. CDR3 sequence reads: CASSQGQLQETQYF.

The rearrangement uses TRBV3-1 and TRBJ2-7; without DNA, the TCRdb call of TRBD1 cannot be checked. Germline lookup yields CDR1 LGHDT and CDR2 YNNKEL (reference sequence). The CDR3 length is 14 residues. The CDR3 spells CASSAGQGLYGQYF.

The J gene is TRBJ2-3, the V gene TRBV5-6; TCRdb's D call of TRBD2 is untestable without DNA. This CDR3 is 15 amino acids long. Germline CDR1 and CDR2: SGHDT and YYEEEE. The CDR3 sequence is CASSLIAGGTDTQYF.

This chain links TRBV20-1 with TRBJ2-1; TCRdb outputs TRBD2, but without DNA this stays unchecked. Germline lookup yields CDR1 DFQATT and CDR2 SNEGSKA (reference sequence). This CDR3 has 15 amino acids. CDR3 residues: CSARIAGGIYNEQFF.

This chain uses TRBV2 with TRBJ2-3; TCRdb proposes TRBD1, but this gene call is untestable without DNA. Germline V gene data show CDR1 as SNHLY and CDR2 as FYNNEI. This CDR3 has 16 amino acids. Here the CDR3 reads CASSVGRLSFTDTQYF.

The gene calls are TRBV7-2 and TRBJ2-3. CDR3 length: 14 amino acids. Per germline, CDR1 SGHTA and CDR2 FQGNSA. The chain's CDR3 is CASSPDGMRDTQYF.

The chain has TRBV20-1 and TRBJ2-1; TCRdb calls TRBD1, which cannot be checked without DNA. This CDR3 comprises 13 residues. Per the germline V gene, CDR1 is DFQATT and CDR2 is SNEGSKA (reference sequence). CDR3 sequence: CSARRQGNSEQFF.

The rearrangement links TRBV27 to TRBJ1-1. The germline gives CDR1 MNHEY, CDR2 SMNVEV (reference sequence). The CDR3 is made up of 15 amino acids. CDR3 amino acids: CASSLTSLMNTEAFF.

The CDR3 is CASSLGAGTQYF. The chain recombines TRBV5-1 with TRBJ2-3; there is no DNA to check the TCRdb D call of TRBD2. Germline assignment: CDR1 SGHRS and CDR2 YFSETQ. The CDR3 sequence is 12 residues long.

The genes are TRBV5-6 and TRBJ2-2. CDR1 and CDR2 (germline): SGHDT, YYEEEE. This CDR3 has 16 residues. This chain's CDR3 is CASSSLFDKSTGELFF. Based on the CDR3 plus reference TRBV5-6 and TRBJ2-2, the full variable domain is DAGVTQSPTHLIKTRGQQVTLRCSPKSGHDTVSWYQQALGQGPQFIFQYYEEEERQRGNFPDRFSGHQFPNYSSELNVNALLLGDSALYLCASSSLFDKSTGELFFGEGSRLTVL.

V and J are TRBV29-1 and TRBJ1-4; checking the TCRdb D call of TRBD1 is not possible without DNA. CDR3 length equals 14 residues. Germline V gene sequence: CDR1 SQVTM, CDR2 ANQGSEA. The CDR3 loop reads CSVELWGKNEKLFF.

The chain has TRBV28 and TRBJ2-7; TCRdb gives TRBD1 as the D gene, but with no DNA this cannot be confirmed. The CDR3 is 14 amino acids. Germline values: CDR1 MDHEN, CDR2 SYDVKM. The CDR3 loop reads CASSLPGQTYEQYF.

The chain carries TRBV29-1 and TRBJ1-3. Germline V gene data show CDR1 as SQVTM and CDR2 as ANQGSEA. The CDR3 consists of 11 residues. The CDR3 protein is CSVEDKNTIYF.

The CDR3 is CASSQGPSTEAFF. The V call is TRBV12-3 or TRBV12-4, the J call TRBJ1-1. The CDR3 spans 13 residues.

The rearrangement links TRBV7-9 to TRBJ2-3; absent DNA, TCRdb's TRBD1 call cannot be checked. This CDR3 contains 15 residues. Germline-derived CDR1 and CDR2 are SEHNR and FQNEAQ (reference sequence). CDR3: CASSLAAGGADTQYF.

This chain's CDR3 is CASSFEGYNEQFF. The chain employs TRBV12-3 or TRBV12-4 and TRBJ2-1; the D call from TCRdb, TRBD1, cannot be confirmed without DNA. CDR3 length: 13 amino acids.

The chain carries TRBV6-6 and TRBJ1-1. The CDR3 is 11 residues long. Germline V lookup: CDR1 MNHNY, CDR2 SVGAGI (reference sequence). The CDR3 protein is CASSSLIEAFF.

The chain has TRBV12-3 or TRBV12-4 and TRBJ1-1; TCRdb gives TRBD1 as the D gene, but with no DNA this cannot be confirmed. The CDR3 contains 13 residues. The CDR3 sequence is CASSRQGSSEAFF.

This chain uses TRBV7-7 with TRBJ2-1; without DNA, the TCRdb call of TRBD1 cannot be checked. CDR3 length equals 13 residues. Looked up from germline, CDR1 is SSHAT and CDR2 is FNYEAQ (reference sequence). The CDR3 region is CASSPGDTGEQFF.

The V call is TRBV10-3, the J call TRBJ1-1. This CDR3 contains 11 residues. Germline V gene sequence: CDR1 ENHRY, CDR2 SYGVKD. CDR3 residues: CAIGENTEAFF.

The chain couples TRBV7-2 to TRBJ2-2; the TCRdb call, TRBD2, lacks DNA for checking. Germline V gives CDR1 SGHTA, CDR2 FQGNSA. This CDR3 is built from 15 residues. CDR3 amino acids: CASSLAGGVTGELFF.